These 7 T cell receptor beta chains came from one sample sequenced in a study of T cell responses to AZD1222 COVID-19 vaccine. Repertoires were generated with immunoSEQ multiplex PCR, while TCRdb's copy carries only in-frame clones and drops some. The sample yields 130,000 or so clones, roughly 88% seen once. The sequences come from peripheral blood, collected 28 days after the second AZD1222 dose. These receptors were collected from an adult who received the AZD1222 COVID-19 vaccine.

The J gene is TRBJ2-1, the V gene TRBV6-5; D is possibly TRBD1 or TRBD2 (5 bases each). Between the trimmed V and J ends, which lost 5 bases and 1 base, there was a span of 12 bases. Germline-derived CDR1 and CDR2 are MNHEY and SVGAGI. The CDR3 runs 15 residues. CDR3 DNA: TGTGCCAGCAGTAGGGACGCACTATCCTACAATGAGCAGTTCTTC. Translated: CASSRDALSYNEQFF.

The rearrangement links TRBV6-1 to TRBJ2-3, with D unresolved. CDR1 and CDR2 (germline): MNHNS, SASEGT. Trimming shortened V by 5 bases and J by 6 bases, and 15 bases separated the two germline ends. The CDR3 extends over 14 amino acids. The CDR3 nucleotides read TGTGCCAGCAGTCCGACTCGCACCGTGGATACGCAGTATTTT. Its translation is CASSPTRTVDTQYF.

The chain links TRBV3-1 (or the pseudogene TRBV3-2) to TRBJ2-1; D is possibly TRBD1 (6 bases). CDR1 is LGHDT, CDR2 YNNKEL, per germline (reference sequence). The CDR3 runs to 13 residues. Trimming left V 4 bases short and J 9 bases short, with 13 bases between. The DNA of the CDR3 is TGTGCCAGCAGCCTACCCAGGGGCGGTGAGCAGTTCTTC. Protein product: CASSLPRGGEQFF.

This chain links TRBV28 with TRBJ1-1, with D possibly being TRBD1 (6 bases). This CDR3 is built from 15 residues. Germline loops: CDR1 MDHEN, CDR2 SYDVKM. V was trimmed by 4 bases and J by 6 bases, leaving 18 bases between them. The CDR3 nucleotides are TGTGCCAGCAGTTCATTTCTACAGGGTAACCCTGAAGCTTTCTTT. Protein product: CASSSFLQGNPEAFF.

The CDR3 here is CASSEAAGGSTEAFF. The CDR3 region has the DNA TGTGCCAGCAGTGAAGCAGCAGGGGGGAGCACTGAAGCTTTCTTT. The rearrangement uses TRBV6-1 and TRBJ1-1; 7 positions match TRBD1. This CDR3 comprises 15 residues. Per the germline V gene, CDR1 is MNHNS and CDR2 is SASEGT. V shed 0 bases and J 4 bases; nucleotides not matched to a gene: 5.

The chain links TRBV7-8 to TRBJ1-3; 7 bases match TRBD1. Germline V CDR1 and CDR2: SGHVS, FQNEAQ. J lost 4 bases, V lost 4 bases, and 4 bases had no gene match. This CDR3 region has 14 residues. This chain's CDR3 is CASSSTGAGNTIYF. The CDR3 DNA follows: TGTGCCAGCAGCTCAACAGGGGCAGGAAACACCATATATTTT.

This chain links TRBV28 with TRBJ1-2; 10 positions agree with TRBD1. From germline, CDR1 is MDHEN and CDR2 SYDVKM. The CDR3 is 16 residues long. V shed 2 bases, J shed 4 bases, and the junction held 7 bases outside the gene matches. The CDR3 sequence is CASSLHSGQGGYGYTF. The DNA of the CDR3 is TGTGCCAGCAGTTTACACTCCGGACAGGGGGGCTATGGCTACACCTTC.